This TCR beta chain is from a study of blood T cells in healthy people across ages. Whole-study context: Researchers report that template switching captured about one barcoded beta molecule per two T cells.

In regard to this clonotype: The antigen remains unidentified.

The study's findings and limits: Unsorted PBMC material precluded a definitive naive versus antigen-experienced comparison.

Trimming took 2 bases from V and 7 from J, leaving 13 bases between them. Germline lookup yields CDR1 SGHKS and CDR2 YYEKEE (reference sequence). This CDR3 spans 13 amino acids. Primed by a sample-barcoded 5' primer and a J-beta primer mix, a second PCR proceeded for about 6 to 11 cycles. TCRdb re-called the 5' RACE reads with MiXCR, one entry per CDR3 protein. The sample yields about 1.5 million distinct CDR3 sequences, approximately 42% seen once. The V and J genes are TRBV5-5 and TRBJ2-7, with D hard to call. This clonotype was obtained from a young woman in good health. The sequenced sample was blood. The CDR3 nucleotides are TGTGCCAGCAGCTTAGTTAGGGATAATGAGCAGTACTTC. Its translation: CASSLVRDNEQYF. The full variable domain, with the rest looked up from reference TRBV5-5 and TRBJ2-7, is DAGVTQSPTHLIKTRGQQVTLRCSPISGHKSVSWYQQVLGQGPQFIFQYYEKEERGRGNFPDRFSARQFPNYSSELNVNALLLGDSALYLCASSLVRDNEQYFGPGTRLTVT.